The T cell receptor beta chain described here comes from a study of TIL therapy for anti-PD-1-resistant metastatic lung cancer. Study overall: Median patient age was 54, ranging about 38-80 years.

Time point here: pre-treatment sample, taken before nivolumab and TIL therapy. This was the immunoSEQ v3 assay. Each library reached about 2.1 million read pairs, or about 5-6 million at deep level. Assay: immunoSEQ multiplex PCR; the TCRdb copy retains only in-frame clones and omits some. The data show over 20,000 clones, with 78% seen just once and about 7% held by the top ten. V shed 5 bases and J shed 7 bases, with 8 bases lying between them. The CDR3 runs to 10 residues. Germline V gene sequence: CDR1 SQVTM, CDR2 ANQGSEA. J is TRBJ1-1 and V is TRBV29-1; no firm D call. This sequence was found in a person between 30 and 79 years old with non-small cell lung cancer. The specimen was blood, collected at baseline. The CDR3 protein is CSVRWDEAFF. The CDR3 DNA sequence: TGCAGCGTTCGTTGGGATGAAGCTTTCTTT.